Listed here is a single T cell receptor beta chain. Its antigen remains undetermined. The input lacks base qualities; no much larger clone sits a single base away. CDR1 and CDR2, looked up from the germline V gene, are SGHRS and YFSETQ. Trimming takes 0 bases from V and 0 bases from J, and the germline ends sit 9 bases apart. The CDR3 runs 16 amino acids, cysteine and phenylalanine included. Only the CDR3 DNA stays, 48 bases, in frame from base 1. Whole blood was collected in K2EDTA tubes by collaborating institutions according to the institutions' own protocols. Collaborator samples were shipped for TCRbeta analysis as frozen whole blood, isolated PBMCs, or DNA extracted from either sample type. The sample is drawn from a study of blood T cell repertoires in COVID-19 (dated by TCRdb to the early 2020s). With regard to the full study: The collaborator samples originated in the United States, Italy and Spain and spanned the acute and convalescent phases of COVID-19. The material from the prospective study consisted of cDNA or gDNA derived from T cells, B-cell-depleted T cells, or PBMCs. Subjects who had been exposed to COVID-19, were actively infected with it, or had recovered from it provided the deeply sampled blood TCRbeta repertoires that made up the dataset. A freely available public database, intended as a resource for researchers studying the immune response to SARS-CoV-2, is where the repertoires were released. Samples were obtained from the ongoing ImmuneRACE study (first 160 participants) and from 1,254 subjects provided by 6 global collaborators. A de-identified subject ID, COVID-19 status, age in years and sex were almost always included in the sample metadata. Where available, HLA class I and class II types were obtained from metadata supplied by the sample provider rather than from assay-based typing. On the study overall, not on this receptor specifically: The quantity of clinical and demographic metadata differed by source and by participant and was supplied without curation.

The immunoSEQ Assay, a bias-controlled multiplex PCR, was used to amplify TCRbeta CDR3 regions from genomic DNA. On the study's bioinformatics: The number of nucleated cells in each sample was estimated from the amplification of reference gene primers within the assay. To quantify the absolute abundance of each unique TCRbeta CDR3 rearrangement, sequence reads were collapsed and filtered. For each sample, productive Simpson clonality was calculated as the square root of Simpson's diversity index over productive rearrangements. TCRdb obtained this table from immuneACCESS and retained in-frame rearrangements with V and J assigned. These tables miss some clones; where compared with another copy, unresolved V genes account for less than half of the shortfall, and the remainder is unexplained. V and J calls and clone size follow that table, whereas D and trimming were derived from the DNA. The sample has about 54,000 clones on record, approximately 88% of them singletons. The ten largest clones take up around 3.5% of the sample.

The sequence links TRBV5-1 to TRBJ2-2; no D segment can be confidently identified. The sequenced material came from peripheral blood. This TCR was recovered from a human donor in a cohort sampled during active COVID-19. The CDR3 reads CASSLVVGPNTGELFF. The DNA sequence is TGCGCCAGCAGCTTGGTCGTGGGCCCGAACACCGGGGAGCTGTTTTTT.